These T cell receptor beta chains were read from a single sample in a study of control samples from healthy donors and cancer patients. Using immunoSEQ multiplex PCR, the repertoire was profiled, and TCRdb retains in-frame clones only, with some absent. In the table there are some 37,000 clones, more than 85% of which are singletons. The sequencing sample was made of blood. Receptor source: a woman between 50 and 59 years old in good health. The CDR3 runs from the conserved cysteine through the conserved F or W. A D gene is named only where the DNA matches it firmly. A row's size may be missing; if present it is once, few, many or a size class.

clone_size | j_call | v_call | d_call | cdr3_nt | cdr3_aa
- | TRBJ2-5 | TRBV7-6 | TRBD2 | TGTGCCAGCAGCTTTAGAGGACTAGCGGGTTTAATTCAAGAGACCCAGTACTTC | CASSFRGLAGLIQETQYF
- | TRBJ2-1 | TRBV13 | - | TGTGCCAGCAGCCCGGACCCCCAGAGAATGGATGAGCAGTTCTTC | CASSPDPQRMDEQFF
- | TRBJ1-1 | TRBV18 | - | TGTGCCAGCTCACCCAGGGCTCCAACTGAAGCTTTCTTT | CASSPRAPTEAFF
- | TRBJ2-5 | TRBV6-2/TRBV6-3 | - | TGTGCCAGCAGTTGGGACAAGACTAGCAGAATCCAAGAGACCCAGTACTTC | CASSWDKTSRIQETQYF
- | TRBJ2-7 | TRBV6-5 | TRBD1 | TGTGCCAGCAGTAACCTCCAGGGACAGGGCTACGAGCAGTACTTC | CASSNLQGQGYEQYF
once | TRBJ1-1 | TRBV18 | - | TGTGCCAGCTCACCACGAGGGGTGCTAATGAACACTGAAGCTTTCTTT | CASSPRGVLMNTEAFF
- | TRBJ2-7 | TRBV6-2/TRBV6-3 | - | TGTGCCAGCAGTTACCTCACAGACCCTCTCGAGCAGTACTTC | CASSYLTDPLEQYF
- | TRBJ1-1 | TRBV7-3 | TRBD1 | TGTGCCAGCAGCCCCTCGACAGGGTCGGGCACTGAAGCTTTCTTT | CASSPSTGSGTEAFF
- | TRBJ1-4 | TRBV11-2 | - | TGTGCCAGCAGCCCCTCGTCGGGTGGTGAAAAACTGTTTTTT | CASSPSSGGEKLFF
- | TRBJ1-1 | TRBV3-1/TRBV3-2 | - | TGTGCCAGCAGCCAAGAAGGGCAGGGTGAAGCTTTCTTT | CASSQEGQGEAFF
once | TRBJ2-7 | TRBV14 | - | TGTGCCAGCAGCCAAAGTAACGAGCAGTACTTC | CASSQSNEQYF
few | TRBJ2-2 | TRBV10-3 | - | TGTGCCATCACGGGGGGCCCAACGAACACCGGGGAGCTGTTTTTT | CAITGGPTNTGELFF
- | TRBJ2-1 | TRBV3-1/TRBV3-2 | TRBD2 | TGTGCCAGCAGCCAAGACCCTGTGGGGGGGGTCGATGAGCAGTTCTTC | CASSQDPVGGVDEQFF
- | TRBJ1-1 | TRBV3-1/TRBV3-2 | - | TGTGCCAGCAGCCAAGATTACACTGAAGCTTTCTTT | CASSQDYTEAFF
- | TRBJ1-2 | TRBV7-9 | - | TGTGCCAGCAGCTCACAGGGAATGGGGGTGTATGGCTACACCTTC | CASSSQGMGVYGYTF
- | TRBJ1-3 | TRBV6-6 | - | TGTGCCAGCAATTTGATGGGACGCGCAAACACCATATATTTT | CASNLMGRANTIYF
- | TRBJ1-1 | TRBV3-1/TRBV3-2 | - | TGTGCCAGCAGCCAAGAAGATTTCTTCTGGTTGATTCAGAACACTGAAGCTTTCTTT | CASSQEDFFWLIQNTEAFF
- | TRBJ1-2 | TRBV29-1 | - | TGCAGCGTTGTAGGGGCAGGGGCGGAGGGCTACACCTTC | CSVVGAGAEGYTF
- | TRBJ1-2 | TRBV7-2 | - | TGTGCCAGCAGCCCGAAGGGGGGATATGGCTACACCTTC | CASSPKGGYGYTF
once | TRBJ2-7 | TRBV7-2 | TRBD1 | TGTGCCAGCAGCCTTAGACAGGGCGCCCACGAGCAGTACTTC | CASSLRQGAHEQYF
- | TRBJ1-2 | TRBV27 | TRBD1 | TGTGCCAGCAGCCGCCGACAGGGGACGAACTATGGCTACACCTTC | CASSRRQGTNYGYTF
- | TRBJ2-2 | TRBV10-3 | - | TGTGCCATCAGCAACCAATACACCGGGGAGCTGTTTTTT | CAISNQYTGELFF
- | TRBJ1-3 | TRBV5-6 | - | TGTGCCAGCAGCTCGACGGTGAGCTCTGGAAACACCATATATTTT | CASSSTVSSGNTIYF
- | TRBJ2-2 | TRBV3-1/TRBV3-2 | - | TGTGCCAGCAGCCAAGAGGGGGGCGGCACCGGGGAGCTGTTTTTT | CASSQEGGGTGELFF